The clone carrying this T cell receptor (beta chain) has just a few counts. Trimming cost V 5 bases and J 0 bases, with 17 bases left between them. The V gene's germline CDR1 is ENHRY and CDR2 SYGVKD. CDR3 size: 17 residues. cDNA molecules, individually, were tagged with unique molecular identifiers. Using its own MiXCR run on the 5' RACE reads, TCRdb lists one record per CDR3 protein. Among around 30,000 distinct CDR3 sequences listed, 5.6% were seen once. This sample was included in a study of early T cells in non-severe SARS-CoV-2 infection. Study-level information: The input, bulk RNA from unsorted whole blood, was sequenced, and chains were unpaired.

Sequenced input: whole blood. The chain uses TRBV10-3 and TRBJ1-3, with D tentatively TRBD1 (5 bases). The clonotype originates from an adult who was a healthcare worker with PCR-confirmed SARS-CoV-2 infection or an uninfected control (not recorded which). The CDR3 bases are TGTGCCATCAGTCGACAGACTCAAACCCTCTCTGGAAACACCATATATTTT. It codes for CAISRQTQTLSGNTIYF.